This passage covers 13 T cell receptor beta chains from one sample sequenced in a study of T cells in Graves' hyperthyroidism and ophthalmopathy. Regions amplified from RNA transcripts were the TCR beta CDR3 regions. HTBI primers were used for first-round RT-PCR of the TCR CDR3. TCRdb re-analysed the multiplex PCR reads in MiXCR, keeping a single row per CDR3 protein. The sample lists around 530,000 distinct CDR3 sequences; roughly 15% were seen once. The specimen was blood. The source of these receptors is a woman under 30 with Graves' ophthalmopathy.

This clonotype was recorded many times. CDR3 amino acids: CSVASGTSGRVDYNEQFF. The CDR3 region has the DNA TGCAGCGTTGCCTCCGGGACTAGCGGGAGGGTTGACTACAATGAGCAGTTCTTC. The chain couples TRBV29-1 to TRBJ2-1; the match to TRBD2 covers 16 bases. The germline CDR1 and CDR2 sequences are SQVTM and ANQGSEA. CDR3 length: 18 residues. J lost 3 bases, V lost 4 bases, and 9 bases had no gene match.

This clonotype was seen ten or more times. CDR3 residues: CASSLAGNSYNEQFF. In nucleotides, the CDR3 is TGTGCCAGCAGCCTAGCGGGAAACTCCTACAATGAGCAGTTCTTC. V usage is TRBV27 and J usage is TRBJ2-1; 9 bases agree with TRBD2. CDR3 size: 15 residues. The V gene end was trimmed by 6 bases and the J gene end by 0 bases; junction bases not matched to a gene: 3. The germline V gene encodes CDR1 MNHEY and CDR2 SMNVEV (reference sequence).

Many counts were recorded for this clonotype. V gene TRBV4-1 combines with J gene TRBJ2-3, with D tentatively TRBD2 (5 bases). This CDR3 comprises 14 residues. The ends were cut back, 1 base at V and 0 bases at J, with 5 bases in the middle. Germline CDR1 is MGHRA and CDR2 is YSYEKL. The CDR3 sequence: CASSQGESTDTQYF. The CDR3 coding sequence is TGCGCCAGCAGCCAAGGGGAGAGCACAGATACGCAGTATTTT.

V usage is TRBV5-1 and J usage is TRBJ1-1, with 10 bases that match TRBD1. V was pared by 3 bases and J by 3 bases, with 11 bases of the junction left unmatched. Germline V lookup: CDR1 SGHRS, CDR2 YFSETQ. The CDR3 contains 17 residues. In DNA, the CDR3 is TGCGCCAGCAGCTGGGGGGGGGGGACAGGGGATTACACTGAAGCTTTCTTT. The encoded protein is CASSWGGGTGDYTEAFF.

Only a few counts were recorded for this clonotype. The CDR3 region is CASSDQAANSPLHF. CDR3 DNA: TGCGCCAGCAGTGACCAGGCGGCGAATTCACCCCTCCACTTT. The chain recombines TRBV5-1 with TRBJ1-6, with no clear D. This CDR3 has 14 amino acids. Germline assignment: CDR1 SGHRS and CDR2 YFSETQ. V was pared by 5 bases and J by 7 bases, with 13 bases between.

This clonotype was observed a handful of times. This rearrangement joins TRBV29-1 to TRBJ2-2; D is possibly TRBD2 (5 bases). Trimming removed 2 bases from V and 0 bases from J, with 7 bases in between. This CDR3 spans 14 amino acids. Germline loops: CDR1 SQVTM, CDR2 ANQGSEA. This CDR3 reads CSVETGTNTGELFF. The CDR3 bases are TGCAGCGTTGAAACCGGGACGAACACCGGGGAGCTGTTTTTT.

At least ten counts were recorded for this clonotype. The chain recombines TRBV6-2 or TRBV6-3 with TRBJ1-1; tentative D call: TRBD1 (5 bases). Germline V gene data show CDR1 as MNHEY and CDR2 as SVGEGT. The CDR3 loop spans 14 amino acids. With 4 bases removed from V and 4 bases from J, the gap between germline ends came to 13 bases. The CDR3 DNA reads TGTGCCAGCAGTTCAGCAGGGCCGGGCACTGAAGCTTTCTTT. The encoded protein is CASSSAGPGTEAFF.

The table lists this clonotype with a few counts. The chain carries TRBV20-1 and TRBJ2-1; D remains ambiguous. CDR1 is DFQATT and CDR2 is SNEGSKA in the germline V gene (reference sequence). The CDR3 sequence is 11 residues long. V was cut by 3 bases and J by 7 bases, with 7 bases left in between. The CDR3 protein is CSARQINEQFF. In DNA form, the CDR3 reads TGCAGTGCTAGGCAGATTAATGAGCAGTTCTTC.

The chain carries TRBV16 and TRBJ2-3; the match to TRBD1 covers 7 bases. The CDR3 runs 15 residues. Looked up from germline, CDR1 is KGHSY and CDR2 is FQNENV. J lost 4 bases, V lost 0 bases, and 4 bases had no gene match. CDR3 in DNA: TGTGCCAGCAGCCAATCGGGGACAGTCGCAGATACGCAGTATTTT. Translation gives CASSQSGTVADTQYF.

In its sample, this clonotype was seen a few times. V gene TRBV20-1 combines with J gene TRBJ2-3, with 7 bases lining up with TRBD1. The germline gives CDR1 DFQATT, CDR2 SNEGSKA (reference sequence). The CDR3 runs 20 residues. V shed 0 bases and J 0 bases; nucleotides not matched to a gene: 18. CDR3 coding DNA: TGCAGTGCTAGAGATGAGTATGGGGACAGCGGACAGTCTAGCACAGATACGCAGTATTTT. This gives the protein CSARDEYGDSGQSSTDTQYF.

As to this clonotype: An end of the junction does not agree with germline; a read error may underlie this. This chain uses TRBV24-1 with TRBJ2-2, with 11 bases fitting TRBD1. The CDR3 sequence is 17 residues long. CDR1 is KGHDR and CDR2 is SFDVKD in the germline V gene. The CDR3, as DNA: TGTGCCACCAGTGACCAACCGGGACAGGGGGACACCGGGGAGCTGTTTTTC. It encodes CATSDQPGQGDTGELFF.

This chain joins TRBV6-1 and TRBJ2-7; 8 bases agree with TRBD1. Trimming at V came to 6 bases and at J to 4 bases, leaving 5 bases not matched to a gene. The germline V gene encodes CDR1 MNHNS and CDR2 SASEGT. The CDR3 extends over 13 amino acids. The CDR3 DNA follows: TGTGCCAGCAGAGGACAGGGACAGTACGAGCAGTACTTC. Its protein is CASRGQGQYEQYF.

This clonotype was seen many times. This chain joins TRBV28 and TRBJ2-3; D may be TRBD2 (5 bases). CDR1 is MDHEN, CDR2 SYDVKM, per germline. The CDR3 has 15 residues. V gave up 4 bases and J gave up 2 bases, with 13 bases separating them. The CDR3 sequence: CASSSFASITDTQYF. In DNA, the CDR3 is TGTGCCAGCAGTTCTTTTGCTAGCATCACAGATACGCAGTATTTT.